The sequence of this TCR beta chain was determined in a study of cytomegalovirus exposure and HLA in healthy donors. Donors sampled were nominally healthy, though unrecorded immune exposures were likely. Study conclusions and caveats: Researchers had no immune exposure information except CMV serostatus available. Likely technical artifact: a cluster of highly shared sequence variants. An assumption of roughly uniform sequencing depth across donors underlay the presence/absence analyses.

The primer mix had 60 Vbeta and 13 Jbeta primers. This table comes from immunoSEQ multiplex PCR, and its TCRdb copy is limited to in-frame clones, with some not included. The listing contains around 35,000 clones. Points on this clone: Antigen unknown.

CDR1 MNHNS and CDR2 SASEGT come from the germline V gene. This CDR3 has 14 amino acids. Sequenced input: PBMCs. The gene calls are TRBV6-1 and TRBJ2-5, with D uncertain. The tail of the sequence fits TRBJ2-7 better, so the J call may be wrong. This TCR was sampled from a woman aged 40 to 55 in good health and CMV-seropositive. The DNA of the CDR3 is TGTGCCAGCATCCGTGACGTTGGTAACTACGAGCAGTACTTC. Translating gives CASIRDVGNYEQYF.